This TCR beta chain was sequenced during a study of OX40 agonist ivuxolimab in advanced cancers. In the case of this clone: The target antigen is unknown.

The protocol was immunoSEQ multiplex PCR, while the TCRdb copy is restricted to in-frame clones and leaves out a portion. The profile shows about 48,000 clones, over 85% of them singletons. The CDR3 sequence is 16 residues long. Germline V lookup: CDR1 MDHEN, CDR2 SYDVKM. Trimming pared 3 bases from V and 3 bases from J, leaving 15 bases between. General study results and limits: Certain nonresponding patients likewise had low normalized T-cell clonal expansion. Clonal expansion was among the lowest in partial responders at 0.1-3.0 mg/kg, especially CD8+.

It was autoimmune disease history or systemic immunosuppression that excluded patients. The V call is TRBV28, the J call TRBJ1-5; D unclear. This TCR came from an adult with an advanced solid tumor such as melanoma, head and neck, liver or kidney cancer. The sample consisted of CD4+ or CD8+ T cells sorted from blood, taken in a trial of the OX40 agonist ivuxolimab. The CDR3, as DNA: TGTGCCAGCAGTTTTCAGGCAGACCCAATCAATCAGCCCCAGCATTTT. It yields the protein CASSFQADPINQPQHF.